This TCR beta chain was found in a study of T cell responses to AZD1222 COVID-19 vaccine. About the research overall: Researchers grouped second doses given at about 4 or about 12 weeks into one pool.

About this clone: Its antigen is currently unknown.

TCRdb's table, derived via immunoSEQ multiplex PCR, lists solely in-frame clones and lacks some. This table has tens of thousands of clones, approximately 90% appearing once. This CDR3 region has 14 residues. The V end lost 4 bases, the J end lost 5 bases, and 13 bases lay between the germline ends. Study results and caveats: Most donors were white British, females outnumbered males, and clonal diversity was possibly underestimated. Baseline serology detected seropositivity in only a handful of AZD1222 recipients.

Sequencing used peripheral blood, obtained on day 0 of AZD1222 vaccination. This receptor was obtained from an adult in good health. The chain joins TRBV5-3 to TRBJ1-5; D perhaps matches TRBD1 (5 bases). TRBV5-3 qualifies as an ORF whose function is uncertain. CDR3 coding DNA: TGTGCCAGAAGCGCATGTGGGACTTATCAGCCCCAGCATTTT. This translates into CARSACGTYQPQHF.